Listed here are 32 T cell receptor beta chains from one sample, sequenced in a study of regulatory T cells in long-lasting Graves disease. As for time point: newly diagnosed GD, antithyroid drugs for less than 3 months. Extracted PBMC RNA gave rise to the TCR library. Investigators prepared the TCR beta libraries by applying iRepertoire HTBI primers and Arm-PCR of CDR3 regions. TCRdb redid the calling of the multiplex PCR reads with MiXCR, one entry per CDR3 protein. The repertoire holds 350,000 to 500,000 distinct CDR3 sequences, with 15% to 20% as singletons. These same data were also listed under a study on T cells in Graves' hyperthyroidism and ophthalmopathy.

The sample consisted of peripheral blood mononuclear cells (PBMCs), taken at new diagnosis, from a patient treated with antithyroid drugs. These receptors were collected from a woman in her late teens or twenties with Graves disease.

This clonotype was recorded at least ten times. The chain couples TRBV2 to TRBJ2-7, with D perhaps TRBD1 (5 bases). This CDR3 has 13 amino acids. The germline V gene has CDR1 SNHLY and CDR2 FYNNEI. V was clipped by 2 bases and J by 4 bases, with 9 bases between them. The CDR3 DNA follows: TGTGCCAGCAGTGAAATAGGACAATACGAGCAGTACTTC. Translating it yields CASSEIGQYEQYF.

This clonotype was counted ten times or more. The chain links TRBV28 to TRBJ2-1, with 7 nucleotides matching TRBD2. Trimming at V came to 5 bases and at J to 9 bases, leaving 7 bases not matched to a gene. Germline assignment: CDR1 MDHEN and CDR2 SYDVKM. The CDR3 contains 13 residues. In DNA, the CDR3 is TGTGCCAGCAGTGCAGGACTAGTTCCTGAGCAGTTCTTC. Translating it yields CASSAGLVPEQFF.

This clonotype was seen repeatedly, ten times or more. V is TRBV11-2 and J is TRBJ2-4, with no clear D. The CDR3 runs to 13 residues. Trimming took 3 bases from V and 6 from J, leaving 9 bases between them. Germline CDR1 is SGHAT and CDR2 is FQNNGV. CDR3 sequence: CASSFPGSNIQYF. In DNA, the CDR3 is TGTGCCAGCAGCTTCCCAGGTTCAAACATTCAGTACTTC.

The sample holds a few counts of this clonotype. The V gene is TRBV29-1, the J gene TRBJ1-2, with unresolved D. The V and J ends lost 7 bases and 4 bases respectively, with 13 bases between them. CDR1 and CDR2 from the germline V gene are SQVTM and ANQGSEA. The CDR3 is made up of 12 amino acids. CDR3 in DNA: TGCAGCGCTGCGACGGTAACCTATGGCTACACCTTC. Its translation: CSAATVTYGYTF.

This clonotype was seen more than once but under ten times. The chain carries TRBV5-4 and TRBJ1-2; 9 nucleotides match TRBD1. CDR1 and CDR2 (germline): SGHNT, YYREEE (reference sequence). After removal of 4 bases from V and 4 bases from J, the junction contained 8 bases not matched to a gene. The CDR3 length is 15 residues. As DNA, the CDR3 is TGTGCCAGCAGCATAGCGACAGGGGGAACCTATGGCTACACCTTC. This gives the protein CASSIATGGTYGYTF.

In this sample, this clonotype turned up a few times. The chain is built from TRBV12-3 or TRBV12-4 and TRBJ2-2; D assignment may be TRBD1 or TRBD2 (5 bases each). The CDR3 consists of 15 residues. Trimming left V 2 bases short and J 5 bases short, with 12 bases between. CDR3 in amino acids: CASSLRGAGTGELFF. The CDR3, as DNA: TGTGCCAGCAGTTTACGAGGGGCGGGTACCGGGGAGCTGTTTTTT.

A note on this clonotype: A much larger clone sits a single nucleotide away, making a read error possible. The chain has TRBV5-1 and TRBJ2-1; TRBD2 matches 9 bases. The DNA end is a closer match to TRBJ2-5, so the J assignment may be wrong. Per germline, CDR1 SGHRS and CDR2 YFSETQ. This CDR3 has 15 amino acids. The CDR3 DNA is TGCGCCAGCGGACTTCAGACTAGCGGACAAGAGACCCAGTACTTC. It codes for CASGLQTSGQETQYF.

The table lists this clonotype with many counts. CDR3 in DNA: TGTGCCAGCAGTTTCATCTACGGCGAGCAGTACTTC. Its translation is CASSFIYGEQYF. This sequence joins TRBV28 and TRBJ2-7; D is uncertain. V lost 3 bases and J 6 bases, leaving 9 bases between the germline ends. Germline V gene lookup returns CDR1 MDHEN and CDR2 SYDVKM. CDR3 length equals 12 residues.

This clonotype was counted ten times or more. V is TRBV28 and J is TRBJ1-3, with TRBD1 as a possible D gene (5 bases). Per the germline V gene, CDR1 is MDHEN and CDR2 is SYDVKM. CDR3 length equals 16 residues. Trimming left V 6 bases short and J 7 bases short, with 22 bases between. CDR3: CASSMGTDVFGNTIYF. The CDR3 DNA sequence: TGTGCCAGCAGCATGGGGACGGACGTCTTTGGCAACACCATATATTTT.

The table lists this clonotype with a few counts. One base away lies a much larger clone, so this may be a sequencing read error. This chain uses TRBV20-1 with TRBJ2-1; 13 nucleotides align to TRBD2. The CDR3 has 14 amino acids. The germline V gene has CDR1 DFQATT and CDR2 SNEGSKA (reference sequence). Trimming cost V 5 bases and J 9 bases; bases outside gene matches: 7. The CDR3 reads CSAYELAGGSEQFF. The CDR3, as DNA: TGCAGTGCTTACGAACTAGCGGGAGGGAGTGAGCAGTTCTTC.

This clonotype has only a few counts. This chain uses TRBV5-1 with TRBJ1-5, with D possibly being TRBD1 (6 bases). Trimming removed 5 bases from V and 0 bases from J, with 18 bases in between. The germline V gene has CDR1 SGHRS and CDR2 YFSETQ. CDR3 length: 17 amino acids. The CDR3 reads CASRPGYGTNSNQPQHF. CDR3 in DNA: TGCGCCAGCAGACCCGGGTACGGGACAAATAGCAATCAGCCCCAGCATTTT.

At least ten counts were recorded for this clonotype. The V call is TRBV28, the J call TRBJ1-1; D ambiguous. The V and J ends lost 3 bases and 9 bases respectively, with 8 bases between them. CDR1 is MDHEN and CDR2 is SYDVKM in the germline V gene. The CDR3 spans 11 residues. This CDR3 is CASSFAGKAFF. CDR3 nucleotide sequence: TGTGCCAGCAGTTTCGCGGGAAAAGCTTTCTTT. The full variable domain, with the rest looked up from reference TRBV28 and TRBJ1-1, is DVKVTQSSRYLVKRTGEKVFLECVQDMDHENMFWYRQDPGLGLRLIYFSYDVKMKEKGDIPEGYSVSREKKERFSLILESASTNQTSMYLCASSFAGKAFFGQGTRLTVV.

This clonotype was detected many times. The rearrangement joins TRBV12-3 or TRBV12-4 to TRBJ2-7, with 13 bases fitting TRBD2. The CDR3 consists of 19 residues. The junction had 21 bases not matched to a gene; V was cut back by 6 bases and J by 7 bases. The CDR3 DNA reads TGTGCCAGCAGCCCTGGACTAGCGGGAGTTCCACCTCTTCTTGGGGAGCAGTACTTC. Translated, it gives CASSPGLAGVPPLLGEQYF.

This clonotype was observed at least ten times. The rearrangement joins TRBV2 to TRBJ2-1; D is undetermined. The CDR3 is made up of 11 amino acids. CDR1 is SNHLY and CDR2 is FYNNEI in the germline V gene. Trimming pared 1 base from V and 8 bases from J, leaving 3 bases between. The CDR3 is CASSEEYEQFF. In nucleotides, the CDR3 is TGTGCCAGCAGTGAAGAGTATGAGCAGTTCTTC.

This clonotype has at least ten counts. This chain joins TRBV11-3 and TRBJ2-1; D possibly corresponds to TRBD1 (6 bases). Germline V gene sequence: CDR1 SGHNT, CDR2 YENEEA. The V end was cut by 5 bases, the J end by 6 bases, with 11 bases between. The CDR3 loop spans 13 amino acids. In DNA, the CDR3 is TGTGCCAGCAGCCCGGGACACACCAATGAGCAGTTCTTC. Translation: CASSPGHTNEQFF.

This clonotype was seen ten or more times. The J gene is TRBJ2-1, the V gene TRBV27; D call uncertain. The CDR3 sequence is 15 residues long. CDR1 and CDR2 (germline): MNHEY, SMNVEV (reference sequence). Trimming took off 2 bases at V and 1 base at J, with 9 bases between the two ends. CDR3 sequence reads: CASSLERFSYNEQFF. The CDR3 coding sequence is TGTGCCAGCAGTTTAGAGCGATTTTCCTACAATGAGCAGTTCTTC.

This clonotype came up a few times. This chain links TRBV5-1 with TRBJ2-1, with 10 bases that match TRBD1. The tail of the sequence fits TRBJ2-5 better, so the J call may be wrong. Germline CDR1 SGHRS, CDR2 YFSETQ. The CDR3 extends over 15 amino acids. The CDR3 sequence: CASRAAGTGEETQYF. The CDR3 DNA reads as TGCGCCAGCAGAGCAGCAGGGACAGGGGAAGAGACCCAGTACTTC.

Many counts were recorded for this clonotype. V gene TRBV12-3 or TRBV12-4 combines with J gene TRBJ2-1; possible D gene TRBD1, 5 bases. This CDR3 contains 13 residues. V was pared by 7 bases and J by 3 bases, with 10 bases between. The CDR3 here is CASTRQNYNEQFF. In nucleotides, the CDR3 is TGTGCCAGCACCCGACAGAACTACAATGAGCAGTTCTTC.

As concerns this clonotype: Lacking the conserved final phenylalanine or tryptophan, this CDR3 likely reflects a read error. CDR3: CASSLGTGSGTRSYNEQFC. CDR3 nucleotide sequence: TGTGCCAGCAGCTTGGGGACAGGAAGCGGGACGCGGTCCTACAATGAGCAGTTCTGC. The chain couples TRBV5-6 to TRBJ2-1; D may be TRBD1 or TRBD2 (7 bases each). Germline-derived CDR1 and CDR2 are SGHDT and YYEEEE. V gave up 0 bases and J gave up 1 base, with 20 bases separating them. This CDR3 contains 19 residues.

In DNA, the CDR3 is TGTGCCAGCAGGGCCCCCCGGGAAGACAATGAGCAGTTCTTC. This sequence encodes CASRAPREDNEQFF. This chain links TRBV7-9 with TRBJ2-1, with D maybe TRBD2 (5 bases). Trimming cost V 6 bases and J 5 bases, with 14 bases left between them. Per the germline V gene, CDR1 is SEHNR and CDR2 is FQNEAQ (reference sequence). The length of the CDR3 is 14 residues.

The chain's CDR3 is CASSLAGTSAYEQYF. CDR3 DNA: TGTGCCAGCAGCTTGGCCGGGACTAGCGCCTACGAGCAGTACTTC. This chain links TRBV7-8 with TRBJ2-7; 10 bases map to TRBD2. Germline CDR1 is SGHVS and CDR2 is FQNEAQ. Trimming removed 3 bases from V and 2 bases from J; junction bases left unmatched: 4. The CDR3 contains 15 residues.

This clonotype was seen a handful of times. This chain connects TRBV10-2 to TRBJ1-5; perhaps TRBD1 as D (5 bases). CDR1 WSHSY and CDR2 SAAADI come from the germline V gene. Trimming took 0 bases from V and 5 from J, leaving 11 bases between them. The CDR3 sequence is 15 residues long. In DNA form, the CDR3 reads TGCGCCAGCAGTGAGTCGGGGGGTTTTTATCAGCCCCAGCATTTT. This sequence encodes CASSESGGFYQPQHF.

This clonotype was observed at least ten times. The rearrangement joins TRBV27 to TRBJ2-1; a possible D gene is TRBD1 (6 bases). The CDR3 is 15 residues long. Trimming pared 2 bases from V and 8 bases from J, leaving 16 bases between. CDR1 is MNHEY, CDR2 SMNVEV, per germline (reference sequence). The CDR3 reads CASSLRGTGWYEQFF. The CDR3 DNA follows: TGTGCCAGCAGTTTACGAGGAACAGGGTGGTATGAGCAGTTCTTC.

The table lists this clonotype with many counts. The CDR3 DNA reads as TGCAGTGCTCTAGCGGGGGGGTACAATGAGCAGTTCTTC. Protein: CSALAGGYNEQFF. The chain employs TRBV20-1 and TRBJ2-1, with 12 positions matching TRBD2. This CDR3 has 13 amino acids. Germline CDR1 and CDR2: DFQATT and SNEGSKA (reference sequence). The J segment lost 4 bases and the V segment lost 5 bases, leaving 0 bases of the junction unmatched.

This clonotype was seen ten or more times. V and J are TRBV2 and TRBJ1-2; tentatively, D is TRBD1 (6 bases). The CDR3 spans 14 residues. Looked up from germline, CDR1 is SNHLY and CDR2 is FYNNEI. V dropped 4 bases and J dropped 4 bases, with 13 bases sitting between them. As DNA, the CDR3 is TGTGCCAGCAGTGCGGGACAAGAAAGCTATGGCTACACCTTC. Encoded protein: CASSAGQESYGYTF.

The table lists this clonotype with many counts. The CDR3: CASSYGAGSGNTIYF. CDR3 DNA sequence: TGTGCCAGCAGTTACGGGGCTGGCTCTGGAAACACCATATATTTT. The V and J genes are TRBV6-5 and TRBJ1-3; possibly TRBD1 for D (5 bases). Germline-derived CDR1 and CDR2 are MNHEY and SVGAGI. The CDR3 extends over 15 amino acids. V was trimmed by 2 bases and J by 0 bases, leaving 8 bases between them.

The chain recombines TRBV3-1 with TRBJ2-1; D is ambiguous. V lost 0 bases and J lost 0, with 6 bases in between. The CDR3 runs 15 residues. CDR1 and CDR2 from the germline V gene are LGHDT and YNNKEL (reference sequence). The CDR3 bases are TGTGCCAGCAGCCAAGATCCTCTCTCCTACAATGAGCAGTTCTTC. Its translation: CASSQDPLSYNEQFF.

As concerns this clonotype: A read error is possible here, since a much larger clone lies one base away. The V gene is TRBV7-2, the J gene TRBJ2-2; D gene ambiguous. The CDR3 is made up of 13 amino acids. CDR1 is SGHTA, CDR2 FQGNSA, per germline. The CDR3 nucleotides read TGTGCCGGCAGCTTAGTACCATCGATGGAGCTGTTTTTT. It codes for CAGSLVPSMELFF.

This clonotype was seen many times. The chain links TRBV6-2 or TRBV6-3 to TRBJ1-5; TRBD1 might be the D (6 bases). This CDR3 is 15 amino acids long. The V gene lost 5 bases and the J gene lost 0 bases, with 11 bases spanning the gap. Germline CDR1 is MNHEY and CDR2 is SVGEGT. The DNA of the CDR3 is TGTGCCAGCAGTCACGGACAGAGTAGCAATCAGCCCCAGCATTTT. Amino acid sequence: CASSHGQSSNQPQHF.

This clonotype was seen only a few times. This rearrangement joins TRBV4-3 to TRBJ1-1; D ambiguous. The CDR3 is 15 amino acids. Germline V gene data show CDR1 as LGHNA and CDR2 as YSLEER. Trimming took 0 bases from V and 2 from J, leaving 10 bases between them. CDR3 loop: CASSQDWPVNTEAFF. Written as DNA, the CDR3 is TGCGCCAGCAGCCAAGATTGGCCCGTAAACACTGAAGCTTTCTTT.

The chain is built from TRBV6-1 and TRBJ2-2; 7 positions agree with TRBD2. Germline trimming cut 8 bases from V and 7 bases from J; bases unmatched to any gene: 7. Germline-derived CDR1 and CDR2 are MNHNS and SASEGT. This CDR3 has 13 residues. CDR3 coding DNA: TGTGCCAGCCTAGCGGAAAGTGGCGGGGAGCTGTTTTTT. Translation gives CASLAESGGELFF.

This clonotype was seen repeatedly, ten times or more. CDR3 sequence: CASSLSQNYGYTF. DNA of the CDR3: TGTGCCAGCAGTTTAAGCCAGAACTATGGCTACACCTTC. The chain is built from TRBV28 and TRBJ1-2; D uncertain. Germline loops: CDR1 MDHEN, CDR2 SYDVKM. The V end was cut by 2 bases, the J end by 2 bases, with 6 bases between. This CDR3 has 13 residues.